Listed below are T cell receptor beta chains from one sample, sequenced in a study of shared clonotypes between healthy human individuals. Some clones are missing from TCRdb's copy, which holds only in-frame ones; the method was immunoSEQ multiplex PCR. The sample records about 1.5 million clones, 95% to 99% being singletons. Sequencing was done on a sample of naive CD4+ T cells sorted from blood. These receptors all stem from a man under 40 in good health. Both conserved end residues are part of each CDR3. The order of the fields is V gene, clone size, J gene, D gene, CDR3 DNA, CDR3 protein. D genes are given only for firm matches. The size of a clone is reported for some rows only, either as once, few or many, or as a class for expanded clones.

>TRBV6-5|NA|TRBJ2-7|TRBD1
TGTGCCAGCAGTCCCGGGACAGACTACGAGCAGTACTTC
CASSPGTDYEQYF
>TRBV18|NA|TRBJ1-1|NA
TGTGCCAGCTCACCCCTCCCCGGACCGAACACTGAAGCTTTCTTT
CASSPLPGPNTEAFF
>TRBV5-1|NA|TRBJ2-5|TRBD2
TGCGCCAGCAGCTTTTTAAATGGGCGGCTAGCGGAGGAGAGGGAGACCCAGTACTTC
CASSFLNGRLAEERETQYF
>TRBV9|NA|TRBJ2-6|NA
TGTGCCAGCAGCGTGCAGGCGTTCGGGGCCAACGTCCTGACTTTC
CASSVQAFGANVLTF
>TRBV9|NA|TRBJ2-7|NA
TGTGCCAGCAGCGGGGGACTTCCCTACGAGCAGTACTTC
CASSGGLPYEQYF
>TRBV14|NA|TRBJ1-2|NA
TGTGCCAGCAGCCTGAAAAGCAGGTACCCGATGGGCTACACCTTC
CASSLKSRYPMGYTF
>TRBV19|NA|TRBJ2-7|NA
TGTGCCAGTACCGCCGCGGGACACACCTACGAGCAGTACTTC
CASTAAGHTYEQYF
>TRBV28|NA|TRBJ2-7|NA
TGTGCCAGCAGCAACCCTTTGAACGAGCAGTACTTC
CASSNPLNEQYF
>TRBV4-1|NA|TRBJ2-2|NA
TGCGCCAGCAGCCAAGTATCTGGCAGGGCCGCCGGGGAGCTGTTTTTT
CASSQVSGRAAGELFF
>TRBV28|NA|TRBJ2-5|TRBD2
TGTGCCAGCAGTTTCTTCGGGAGGGGGGTAAAGACCCAGTACTTC
CASSFFGRGVKTQYF
>TRBV19|NA|TRBJ2-3|NA
TGTGCCAGTAGTGCTGAGAGCACAGATACGCAGTATTTT
CASSAESTDTQYF
>TRBV5-1|few|TRBJ2-7|TRBD1
TGCGCCAGCAGCCCGAGGACAGGGGGCTCCTACGAGCAGTACTTC
CASSPRTGGSYEQYF
>TRBV28|NA|TRBJ1-1|TRBD1
TGTGCCATCCAGGGGGCTCGAAACACTGAAGCTTTCTTT
CAIQGARNTEAFF
>TRBV7-2|NA|TRBJ2-5|NA
TGTGCCAGCAGCGTCTTGGGGGGCACGGGGACCCAGTACTTC
CASSVLGGTGTQYF
>TRBV6-1|NA|TRBJ2-2|TRBD1
TGTGCCAGCAGTGCACAATCTGGACAGGGGGCTAACACCGGGGAGCTGTTTTTT
CASSAQSGQGANTGELFF